This T cell receptor beta chain stems from a study of blood T cell repertoires in COVID-19. V dropped 3 bases and J dropped 3; count of bases not matched to a gene: 0. The CDR3 is 13 residues long. Per the germline V gene, CDR1 is KGHDR and CDR2 is SFDVKD. TCRdb's table, derived via immunoSEQ multiplex PCR, lists solely in-frame clones and lacks some. The sample lists some 120,000 clones, over 75% occurring once. The sequenced material came from peripheral blood. The origin of this receptor is a woman at least 80 years old with acute or convalescent COVID-19. This sequence joins TRBV24-1 and TRBJ1-2, with 7 bases aligning to TRBD1. CDR3 bases: TGTGCCACCAGTGATACAGGGGACTATGGCTACACCTTC. Amino acid sequence: CATSDTGDYGYTF.